This TCR beta chain derives from a study of T cells after yellow fever vaccination. About this clonotype: No antigen is known for it.

From the 5' RACE reads, TCRdb called clonotypes with MiXCR, one entry per CDR3 protein. The table lists around 610,000 distinct CDR3 sequences, around an eighth of them singletons. General study results and limits: Post-booster repertoires contained most primary-vaccination clones again (about 95% CD4, about 88% CD8).

The starting material was PBMCs, obtained on the day of the yellow fever booster vaccination. The source of this sequence is a man aged 25-40 years who received the YFV17D yellow fever vaccine.

The CDR3 is CASSLGSGSQETQYF. Written as DNA, the CDR3 is TGTGCCAGCAGCTTAGGGAGCGGGAGCCAAGAGACCCAGTACTTC. The chain employs TRBV7-2 and TRBJ2-5, with 8 bases that match TRBD2. The CDR3 totals 15 residues. V lost 1 base, J lost 1 base, and 2 bases stayed unmatched. CDR1 and CDR2 from the germline V gene are SGHTA and FQGNSA.